Following are 2 T cell receptor beta chains from one sample sequenced in a study of OX40 agonist ivuxolimab in advanced cancers. The protocol was immunoSEQ multiplex PCR, while the TCRdb copy is restricted to in-frame clones and leaves out a portion. The table shows some 75,000 clones, with 85% occurring only once. The source material was CD4+ or CD8+ T cells sorted from blood, sampled in a trial of the OX40 agonist ivuxolimab. These receptors originate from an adult with an advanced solid tumor such as melanoma, head and neck, liver or kidney cancer.

V is TRBV5-8 and J is TRBJ2-7; 8 nucleotides match TRBD1. J was trimmed by 5 bases and V by 4 bases; bases with no gene match: 5. CDR3 length: 13 amino acids. In germline, CDR1 is SGHTS, CDR2 YDEGEE. The CDR3 region has the DNA TGTGCCAGCAGCCGGACAGGGATCCACGAGCAGTACTTC. Amino acids: CASSRTGIHEQYF.

The chain uses TRBV2 and TRBJ1-1, with D perhaps matching TRBD1 (5 bases). Trimming removed 2 bases at V and 5 bases at J, with 15 bases between. Germline-derived CDR1 and CDR2 are SNHLY and FYNNEI. There are 15 residues in the CDR3. The CDR3, as DNA: TGTGCCAGCAGTGAACGGGACCCTTTCTATACTGAAGCTTTCTTT. Translation gives CASSERDPFYTEAFF.